This entry lists 5 T cell receptor beta chains sequenced from one sample in a study of radiotherapy plus CTLA-4 blockade in lung cancer. This table comes from immunoSEQ multiplex PCR, and its TCRdb copy is limited to in-frame clones, with some not included. The sample has around 80,000 clones; 84% are singletons. The sequencing used peripheral blood, collected from a patient treated with radiotherapy plus ipilimumab. Every receptor here comes from a human donor with non-small cell lung cancer who had stable disease on radiotherapy plus ipilimumab.

This clone came up a few times. This sequence joins TRBV7-6 and TRBJ2-1; 15 bases are a match to TRBD2. The germline gives CDR1 SGHVS, CDR2 FNYEAQ. The CDR3 length is 14 residues. The ends lost 8 bases at V and 8 bases at J; junction bases unmatched: 4. Written as DNA, the CDR3 is TGTGCCAGCGGACTAGCGGGGGGGCCGTATGAGCAGTTCTTC. Translating gives CASGLAGGPYEQFF.

V usage is TRBV9 and J usage is TRBJ2-7, with TRBD2 identical over 9 bases. Germline CDR1 is SGDLS and CDR2 is YYNGEE. The ends lost 4 bases at V and 5 bases at J; junction bases unmatched: 4. The CDR3 spans 13 residues. CDR3 DNA sequence: TGTGCCAGCAGCAGGCGGGGGGGAAACGAGCAGTACTTC. As protein: CASSRRGGNEQYF.

The chain carries TRBV19 and TRBJ2-2; D could derive from TRBD1 or TRBD2 (5 bases each). Between the trimmed V and J ends, which lost 5 bases and 5 bases, there was a span of 15 bases. CDR1 LNHDA and CDR2 SQIVND come from the germline V gene (reference sequence). This CDR3 comprises 15 residues. This chain's CDR3 is CASSWVGDRTGELFF. CDR3 DNA: TGTGCCAGTAGTTGGGTGGGGGACCGGACCGGGGAGCTGTTTTTT.

This clone was seen just once. J is TRBJ1-3 and V is TRBV5-5; the D is unclear. V shed 2 bases and J shed 0 bases, with 6 bases lying between them. CDR1 SGHKS and CDR2 YYEKEE come from the germline V gene (reference sequence). The CDR3 totals 14 residues. The CDR3 region is CASSFESSGNTIYF. The CDR3 DNA is TGTGCCAGCAGCTTCGAGAGCTCTGGAAACACCATATATTTT.

V gene TRBV30 combines with J gene TRBJ2-7; D gene unclear. The CDR3 runs to 11 residues. The V end was cut by 5 bases, the J end by 4 bases, with 9 bases between. The germline V gene encodes CDR1 GTSNPN and CDR2 SVGIG (reference sequence). The CDR3 region is CAWSQKYEQYF. The CDR3 nucleotides read TGTGCCTGGTCTCAGAAATACGAGCAGTACTTC.